This TCR beta chain was retrieved from a study of cytomegalovirus exposure and HLA in healthy donors. Study-level findings and limits: Analysis was carried out at a later point, and it linked a missense DCLRE1C variant to TCR beta V- and J-gene trimming. With further analysis later on, most CMV-associated TCR beta chains appeared HLA-restricted. Specificity of a few CMV-associated chains for CMV antigens was verified in vitro. It was reportedly the case that the classifier diagnosed cytomegalovirus status with high specificity and sensitivity.

In regard to this clone: Antigen unknown.

PCR involved 60 Vbeta and 13 Jbeta primers. Here immunoSEQ multiplex PCR was the method, and the copy in TCRdb shows in-frame clones only, minus some. The sample has approximately 100,000 clones; under 80% are singletons. The germline V gene encodes CDR1 MDHEN and CDR2 SYDVKM. The germline V and J ends were trimmed by 7 bases and 0 bases, with 10 bases remaining between them. The CDR3 totals 14 residues. The specimen sequenced was PBMCs. The clonotype originates from a man aged 55 to 70 in good health and CMV-seronegative. The chain uses TRBV28 and TRBJ1-3, with D possibly matching TRBD1 (6 bases). The CDR3 DNA follows: TGTGCCAGCAAGCAGGGGAGCTCTGGAAACACCATATATTTT. Protein product: CASKQGSSGNTIYF.